The 23 T cell receptor beta chains below all came from one sample that was sequenced in a study of control samples from healthy donors and cancer patients. Using immunoSEQ multiplex PCR, the repertoire was profiled, and TCRdb retains in-frame clones only, with some absent. The table records about 130,000 clones, roughly 90% of them present only once. The sample was blood. The receptors here all came from a man in his fifties in good health.

The rearrangement links TRBV19 to TRBJ2-7; TRBD1 matches at 7 bases. V lost 5 bases, J lost 2 bases, and 6 bases stayed unmatched. Per the germline V gene, CDR1 is LNHDA and CDR2 is SQIVND (reference sequence). This CDR3 has 14 residues. The CDR3 coding sequence is TGTGCCAGTAGTTTTACGGGACAGACCTACGAGCAGTACTTC. Translation gives CASSFTGQTYEQYF.

The CDR3 region has the DNA TGTGCCAGCAGCCTTTCGACAGCTTCACCCCTCCACTTT. Amino acid sequence: CASSLSTASPLHF. This chain uses TRBV7-8 with TRBJ1-6, with D perhaps TRBD1 (5 bases). Germline V lookup: CDR1 SGHVS, CDR2 FQNEAQ. This CDR3 is 13 amino acids long. The V gene lost 5 bases and the J gene lost 9 bases, with 11 bases spanning the gap.

This clone appeared a few times. In DNA, the CDR3 is TGTGCCAGCAGCTCCGTAGGTACAGCGCTGGGTGAGCAGTTCTTC. Translation gives CASSSVGTALGEQFF. V gene TRBV11-3 combines with J gene TRBJ2-1; no clear D gene. Germline CDR1 reads SGHNT; CDR2 reads YENEEA. The germline V and J ends were trimmed by 4 bases and 9 bases, with 19 bases remaining between them. The CDR3 runs 15 residues.

The gene calls are TRBV2 and TRBJ2-5; TRBD2 matches at 7 bases. This CDR3 spans 14 amino acids. V shed 8 bases, J shed 5 bases, and the junction held 11 bases outside the gene matches. CDR1 SNHLY and CDR2 FYNNEI come from the germline V gene. CDR3 sequence: CASGRDGEGETQYF. In DNA form, the CDR3 reads TGTGCCAGCGGGAGGGACGGAGAGGGGGAGACCCAGTACTTC.

The chain is built from TRBV30 and TRBJ2-7; D is ambiguous. Trimming shortened V by 0 bases and J by 4 bases, and 13 bases separated the two germline ends. The CDR3 covers 14 residues. Germline V gives CDR1 GTSNPN, CDR2 SVGIG (reference sequence). CDR3 residues: CAWSVRFSQYEQYF. The CDR3 DNA sequence: TGTGCCTGGAGTGTAAGGTTTTCCCAGTACGAGCAGTACTTC.

The gene calls are TRBV6-5 and TRBJ2-7; 7 bases align to TRBD1. CDR1 and CDR2 (germline): MNHEY, SVGAGI. The junction had 5 bases not matched to a gene; V was cut back by 0 bases and J by 3 bases. The CDR3 runs 15 residues. The CDR3 sequence: CASSYSARGLYEQYF. CDR3 nucleotides: TGTGCCAGCAGTTACTCGGCGAGGGGGCTCTACGAGCAGTACTTC.

The chain uses TRBV6-2 or TRBV6-3 and TRBJ1-2, with 8 bases that match TRBD1. The CDR3 is 14 residues long. Trimming removed 4 bases from V and 4 bases from J; junction bases left unmatched: 5. From germline, CDR1 is MNHEY and CDR2 SVGEGT. The DNA of the CDR3 is TGTGCCAGCAGTTTGGGACAGGTCTTCTATGGCTACACCTTC. It translates to CASSLGQVFYGYTF.

This chain joins TRBV2 and TRBJ1-6, with a weak D call TRBD1 (6 bases). V dropped 5 bases and J dropped 5 bases, with 13 bases sitting between them. Germline-derived CDR1 and CDR2 are SNHLY and FYNNEI. There are 15 residues in the CDR3. CDR3 bases: TGTGCCAGCAGTTCGGCGGGACAAAATAATTCACCCCTCCACTTT. The encoded protein is CASSSAGQNNSPLHF.

V is TRBV24-1 and J is TRBJ1-5; D is unresolved. CDR1 and CDR2 from the germline V gene are KGHDR and SFDVKD. Trimming removed 5 bases from V and 0 bases from J, with 7 bases in between. This CDR3 spans 14 amino acids. CDR3 sequence: CATSASYSNQPQHF. In DNA, the CDR3 is TGTGCCACCAGTGCTAGTTATAGCAATCAGCCCCAGCATTTT.

The chain couples TRBV4-1 to TRBJ2-7; 12 bases align to TRBD2. CDR3 length equals 13 residues. With 4 bases clipped from V and 7 bases from J, the junction kept 2 bases outside the gene matches. Germline assignment: CDR1 MGHRA and CDR2 YSYEKL. The CDR3 here is CASSLGLAGEQYF. CDR3 DNA: TGCGCCAGCAGCCTTGGACTAGCGGGGGAGCAGTACTTC.

The chain links TRBV7-9 to TRBJ2-7; 8 bases are shared with TRBD1. This CDR3 has 14 residues. Germline V CDR1 and CDR2: SEHNR, FQNEAQ (reference sequence). V lost 6 bases to trimming and J lost 1 base; unmatched junction nucleotides: 5. The CDR3 nucleotides read TGTGCCAGCAGTCCCAGGACAGGGTCCTACGAGCAGTACTTC. Amino acids: CASSPRTGSYEQYF.

Comment on this clone: Within the sample, other DNA sequences also encode this same CDR3. The chain couples TRBV28 to TRBJ1-4, with 7 bases aligning to TRBD1. J was trimmed by 4 bases and V by 5 bases; bases with no gene match: 4. This CDR3 is built from 14 residues. Germline CDR1 and CDR2: MDHEN and SYDVKM. The CDR3 loop is CASSPDRYNEKLFF. CDR3 in DNA: TGTGCCAGCAGTCCGGACAGGTATAATGAAAAACTGTTTTTT.

This chain connects TRBV9 to TRBJ1-1; no clear D. Per the germline V gene, CDR1 is SGDLS and CDR2 is YYNGEE. Between the trimmed V and J ends, which lost 0 bases and 8 bases, there was a span of 14 bases. The CDR3 is 14 residues long. The CDR3 protein is CASSVAPSPTEAFF. The DNA for the CDR3 is TGTGCCAGCAGCGTAGCACCCAGCCCAACCGAAGCTTTCTTT. The full variable domain, with the rest looked up from reference TRBV9 and TRBJ1-1, is DSGVTQTPKHLITATGQRVTLRCSPRSGDLSVYWYQQSLDQGLQFLIQYYNGEERAKGNILERFSAQQFPDLHSELNLSSLELGDSALYFCASSVAPSPTEAFFGQGTRLTVV.

The CDR3 DNA follows: TGTGCCAGCAGCTTGGGCCCGGGACAGGGAGACCTCTACGAGCAGTACTTC. Encoded protein: CASSLGPGQGDLYEQYF. The V call is TRBV5-6, the J call TRBJ2-7, with TRBD1 identical over 9 bases. This CDR3 contains 17 residues. The germline CDR1 and CDR2 sequences are SGHDT and YYEEEE. With V trimmed by 0 bases and J by 3 bases, 10 bases remained unmatched.

V and J are TRBV6-5 and TRBJ2-3; D not certain. CDR3 size: 14 residues. Germline V gene lookup returns CDR1 MNHEY and CDR2 SVGAGI. In DNA form, the CDR3 reads TGTGCTAGTAAGATCGGGTTTAGCACAGATACGCAGTATTTT. Translating gives CASKIGFSTDTQYF.

This clone was observed a few times. The chain combines TRBV6-1 with TRBJ1-1; 9 bases map to TRBD1. The junction had 15 bases not matched to a gene; V was cut back by 4 bases and J by 0 bases. CDR1 and CDR2 (germline): MNHNS, SASEGT. The CDR3 covers 19 residues. CDR3 coding DNA: TGTGCCAGCAGTGCCCGCTCTGGAGACAGGGGGAACATGAACACTGAAGCTTTCTTT. This sequence encodes CASSARSGDRGNMNTEAFF.

Concerning this clone itself: Germline and junction disagree at one end, which may indicate a read error. The genes are TRBV24-1 and TRBJ2-7, with D perhaps given as TRBD1 or TRBD2 (6 bases each). The V gene's germline CDR1 is KGHDR and CDR2 SFDVKD. The CDR3 length is 16 residues. CDR3 nucleotides: TGTGCCACCAGCGATTCGGGGGCGACCCTCTCGGGCGAGCAGTACTTC. It is translated as CATSDSGATLSGEQYF.

The rearrangement uses TRBV29-1 and TRBJ2-1, with 8 positions matching TRBD1. CDR3 length: 12 residues. CDR1 and CDR2 from the germline V gene are SQVTM and ANQGSEA. Trimming took 3 bases from V and 9 from J; bases not matched to a gene: 4. The CDR3 is CSVDGTGGEQFF. The DNA for the CDR3 is TGCAGCGTTGACGGGACAGGCGGTGAGCAGTTCTTC.

V is TRBV7-8 and J is TRBJ1-3; 9 bases agree with TRBD1. CDR3 length: 16 amino acids. The trim removed 5 bases at V and 6 bases at J, leaving 11 bases unmatched. CDR1 SGHVS and CDR2 FQNEAQ come from the germline V gene. Written as DNA, the CDR3 is TGTGCCAGCAGCAACCTCGGGACAGGGTTTGCAAACACCATATATTTT. This codes for CASSNLGTGFANTIYF.

The rearrangement joins TRBV4-2 to TRBJ2-1; D might be TRBD1 (5 bases). Germline V gives CDR1 LGHNA, CDR2 YNFKEQ. V was shortened by 1 base and J by 5 bases, with 18 bases between the two germline ends. The CDR3 spans 17 residues. The CDR3 sequence is CASSQGLPGMGNNEQFF. The CDR3 nucleotides are TGTGCCAGCAGCCAAGGTCTCCCAGGGATGGGCAACAATGAGCAGTTCTTC.

The rearrangement links TRBV29-1 to TRBJ2-5, with 8 bases identical to TRBD2. The CDR3 sequence is 13 residues long. The V gene's germline CDR1 is SQVTM and CDR2 ANQGSEA. V was clipped by 8 bases and J by 4 bases; unmatched bases: 9. In DNA form, the CDR3 reads TGCAGCTTTCGAACTAGCGGTACAGAGACCCAGTACTTC. Translated, it gives CSFRTSGTETQYF.

The chain joins TRBV5-1 to TRBJ1-1; D ambiguous. V was shortened by 2 bases and J by 5 bases, with 10 bases between the two germline ends. This CDR3 comprises 13 residues. Per the germline V gene, CDR1 is SGHRS and CDR2 is YFSETQ. CDR3 amino acids: CASSFNSGTEAFF. For the CDR3, the DNA is TGCGCCAGCAGCTTTAACAGTGGTACTGAAGCTTTCTTT.

This clone was seen a handful of times. CDR3 in amino acids: CSVRMDRGSTEAFF. The CDR3 DNA is TGCAGCGTTCGAATGGACAGGGGGAGTACTGAAGCTTTCTTT. This chain uses TRBV29-1 with TRBJ1-1, with TRBD1 matching 10 bases. The germline V gene encodes CDR1 SQVTM and CDR2 ANQGSEA. V shed 5 bases and J 5 bases; nucleotides not matched to a gene: 8. This CDR3 spans 14 amino acids. The variable domain in full, completed from reference TRBV29-1 and TRBJ1-1, reads SAVISQKPSRDICQRGTSLTIQCQVDSQVTMMFWYRQQPGQSLTLIATANQGSEATYESGFVIDKFPISRPNLTFSTLTVSNMSPEDSSIYLCSVRMDRGSTEAFFGQGTRLTVV.